This entry concerns a single T cell receptor (beta chain). The antigen is unknown. The CDR3 has 13 amino acids. V dropped 3 bases and J dropped 7 bases, with 10 bases sitting between them. Germline V gene sequence: CDR1 SGHAT, CDR2 FQNNGV. The data are from a study of cytomegalovirus exposure and HLA in healthy donors. Overall study results and limits: HLA-A and HLA-B allele assignments for most subjects were reportedly predicted accurately using TCR beta sequences.

Use of 60 Vbeta and 13 Jbeta primers characterized the PCR. The data were produced by immunoSEQ multiplex PCR, yet TCRdb's version contains in-frame clones alone and is incomplete. This sample has over 150,000 clones, with approximately 70% found just once. This TCR came from a woman in her 30s in good health and CMV-seropositive. Material: PBMCs. The rearrangement joins TRBV11-2 to TRBJ2-1; TRBD2 is a possible D gene (5 bases). The CDR3 region has the DNA TGTGCCAGCAGCTTCTCGACGGGGAATGAGCAGTTCTTC. The encoded protein is CASSFSTGNEQFF.